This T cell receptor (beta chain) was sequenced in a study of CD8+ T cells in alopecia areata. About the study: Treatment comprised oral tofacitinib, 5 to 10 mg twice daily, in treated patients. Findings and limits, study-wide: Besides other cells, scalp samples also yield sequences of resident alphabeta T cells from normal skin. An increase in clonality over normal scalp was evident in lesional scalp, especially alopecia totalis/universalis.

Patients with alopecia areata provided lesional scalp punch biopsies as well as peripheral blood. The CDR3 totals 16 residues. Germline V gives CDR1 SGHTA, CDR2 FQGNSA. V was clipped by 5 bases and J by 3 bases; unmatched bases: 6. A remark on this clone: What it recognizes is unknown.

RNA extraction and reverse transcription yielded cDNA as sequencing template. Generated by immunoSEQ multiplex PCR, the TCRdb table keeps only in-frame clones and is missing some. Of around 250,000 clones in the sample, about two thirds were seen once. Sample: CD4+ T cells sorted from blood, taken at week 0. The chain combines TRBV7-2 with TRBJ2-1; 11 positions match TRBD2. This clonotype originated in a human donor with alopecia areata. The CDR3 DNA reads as TGTGCCAGCAGCAGAAGACTAGCGGGGTACTACAATGAGCAGTTCTTC. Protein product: CASSRRLAGYYNEQFF.